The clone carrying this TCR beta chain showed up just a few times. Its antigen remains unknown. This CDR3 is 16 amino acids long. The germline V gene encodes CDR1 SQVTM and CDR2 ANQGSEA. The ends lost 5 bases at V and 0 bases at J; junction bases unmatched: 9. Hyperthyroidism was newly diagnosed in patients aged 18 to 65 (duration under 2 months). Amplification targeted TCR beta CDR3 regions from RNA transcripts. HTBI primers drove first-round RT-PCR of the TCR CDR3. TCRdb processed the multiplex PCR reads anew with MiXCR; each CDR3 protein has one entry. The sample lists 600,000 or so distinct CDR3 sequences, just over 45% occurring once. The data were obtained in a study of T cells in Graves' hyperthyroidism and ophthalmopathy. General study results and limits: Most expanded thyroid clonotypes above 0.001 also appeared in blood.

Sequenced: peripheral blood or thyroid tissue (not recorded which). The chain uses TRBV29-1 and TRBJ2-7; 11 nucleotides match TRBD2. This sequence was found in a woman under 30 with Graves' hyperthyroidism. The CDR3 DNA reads TGCAGCGTTTACCTAGCGGGAGGTTTGAGCTCCTACGAGCAGTACTTC. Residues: CSVYLAGGLSSYEQYF.